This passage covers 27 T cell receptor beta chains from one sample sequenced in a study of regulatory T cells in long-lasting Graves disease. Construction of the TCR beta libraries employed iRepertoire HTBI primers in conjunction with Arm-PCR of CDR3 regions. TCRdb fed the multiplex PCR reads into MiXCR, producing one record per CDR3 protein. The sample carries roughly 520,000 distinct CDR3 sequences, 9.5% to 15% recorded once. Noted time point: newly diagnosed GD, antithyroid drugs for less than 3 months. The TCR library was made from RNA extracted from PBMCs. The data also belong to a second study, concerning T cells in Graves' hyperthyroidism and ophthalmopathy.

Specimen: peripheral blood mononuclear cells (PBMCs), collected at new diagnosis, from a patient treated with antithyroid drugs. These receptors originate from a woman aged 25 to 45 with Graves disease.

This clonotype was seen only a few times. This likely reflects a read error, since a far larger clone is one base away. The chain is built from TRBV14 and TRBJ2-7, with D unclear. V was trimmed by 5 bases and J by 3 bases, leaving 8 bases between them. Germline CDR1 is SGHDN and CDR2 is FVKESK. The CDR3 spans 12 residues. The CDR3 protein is CASSFGRYEQYF. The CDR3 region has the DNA TGTGCCAGCAGCTTCGGCCGCTACGAGCAGTACTTC.

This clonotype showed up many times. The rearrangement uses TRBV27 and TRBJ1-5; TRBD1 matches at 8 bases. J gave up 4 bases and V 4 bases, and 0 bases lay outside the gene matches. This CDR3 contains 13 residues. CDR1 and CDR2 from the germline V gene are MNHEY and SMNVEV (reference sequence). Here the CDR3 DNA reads TGTGCCAGCAGTTACAGGGGGAATCAGCCCCAGCATTTT. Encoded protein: CASSYRGNQPQHF.

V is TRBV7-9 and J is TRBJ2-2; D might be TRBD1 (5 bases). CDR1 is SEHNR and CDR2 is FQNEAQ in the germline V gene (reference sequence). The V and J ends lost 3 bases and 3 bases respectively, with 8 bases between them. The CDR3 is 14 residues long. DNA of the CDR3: TGTGCCAGCAGCTTGGGGCACGACACCGGGGAGCTGTTTTTT. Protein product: CASSLGHDTGELFF.

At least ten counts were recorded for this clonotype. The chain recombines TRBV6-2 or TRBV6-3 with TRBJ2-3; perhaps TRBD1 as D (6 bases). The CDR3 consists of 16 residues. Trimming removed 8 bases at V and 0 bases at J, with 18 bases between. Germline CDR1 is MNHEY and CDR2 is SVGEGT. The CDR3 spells CASARFSGHSTDTQYF. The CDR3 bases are TGTGCCAGCGCACGCTTCTCGGGACATAGCACAGATACGCAGTATTTT.

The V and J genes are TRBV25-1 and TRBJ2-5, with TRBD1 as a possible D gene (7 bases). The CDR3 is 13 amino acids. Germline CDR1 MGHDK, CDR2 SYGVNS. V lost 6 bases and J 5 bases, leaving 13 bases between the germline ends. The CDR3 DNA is TGTGCCAGCAGGGAGGGGGCTCGGGAGACCCAGTACTTC. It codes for CASREGARETQYF.

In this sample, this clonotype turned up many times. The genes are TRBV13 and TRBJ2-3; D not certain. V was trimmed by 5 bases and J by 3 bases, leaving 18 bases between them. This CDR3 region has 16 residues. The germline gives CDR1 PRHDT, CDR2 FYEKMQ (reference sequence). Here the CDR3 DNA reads TGTGCCAGCAGCCCTCAGAAGGGTCTAGGTACAGATACGCAGTATTTT. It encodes CASSPQKGLGTDTQYF.

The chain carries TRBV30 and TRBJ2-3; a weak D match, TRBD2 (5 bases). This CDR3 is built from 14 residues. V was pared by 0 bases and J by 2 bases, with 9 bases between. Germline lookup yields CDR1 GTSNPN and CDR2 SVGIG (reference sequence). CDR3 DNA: TGTGCCTGGAGTGTAGGAGGCCTCACAGATACGCAGTATTTT. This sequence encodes CAWSVGGLTDTQYF.

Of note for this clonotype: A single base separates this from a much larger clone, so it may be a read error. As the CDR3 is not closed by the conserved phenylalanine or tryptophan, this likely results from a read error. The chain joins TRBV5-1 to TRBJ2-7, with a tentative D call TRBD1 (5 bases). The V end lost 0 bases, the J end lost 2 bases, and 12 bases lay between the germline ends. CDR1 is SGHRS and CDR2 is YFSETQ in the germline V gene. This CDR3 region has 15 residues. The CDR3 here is CASSLGRDRAYEQYS. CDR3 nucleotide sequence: TGCGCCAGCAGCTTGGGCAGGGATAGGGCCTACGAGCAGTACTCC.

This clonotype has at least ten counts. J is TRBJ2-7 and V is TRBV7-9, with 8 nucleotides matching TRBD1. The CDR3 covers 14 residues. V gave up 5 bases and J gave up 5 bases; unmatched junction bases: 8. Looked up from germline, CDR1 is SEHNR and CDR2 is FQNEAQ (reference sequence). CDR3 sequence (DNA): TGTGCCAGCAGCCTCGGGACAGGTCCCCACGAGCAGTACTTC. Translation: CASSLGTGPHEQYF.

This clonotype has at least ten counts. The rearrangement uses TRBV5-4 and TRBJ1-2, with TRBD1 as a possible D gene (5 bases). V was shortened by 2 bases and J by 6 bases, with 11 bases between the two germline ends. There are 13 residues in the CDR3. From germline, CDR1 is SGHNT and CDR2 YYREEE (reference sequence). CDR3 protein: CASSFRGADGYTF. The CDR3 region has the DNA TGTGCCAGCAGCTTTAGGGGCGCGGATGGCTACACCTTC.

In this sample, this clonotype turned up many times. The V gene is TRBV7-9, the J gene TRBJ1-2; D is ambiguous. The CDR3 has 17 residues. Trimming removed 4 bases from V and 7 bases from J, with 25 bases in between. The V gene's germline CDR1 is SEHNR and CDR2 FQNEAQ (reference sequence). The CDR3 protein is CASSSTLPSGVTSGYTF. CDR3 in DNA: TGTGCCAGCAGCTCCACCCTCCCTTCGGGTGTTACTAGTGGCTACACCTTC.

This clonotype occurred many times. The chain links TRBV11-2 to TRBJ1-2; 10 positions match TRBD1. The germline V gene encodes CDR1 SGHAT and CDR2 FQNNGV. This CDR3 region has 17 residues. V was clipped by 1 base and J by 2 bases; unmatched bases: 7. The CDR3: CASSLGPGQGINYGYTF. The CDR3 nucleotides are TGTGCCAGCAGCTTAGGTCCGGGACAGGGGATCAACTATGGCTACACCTTC.

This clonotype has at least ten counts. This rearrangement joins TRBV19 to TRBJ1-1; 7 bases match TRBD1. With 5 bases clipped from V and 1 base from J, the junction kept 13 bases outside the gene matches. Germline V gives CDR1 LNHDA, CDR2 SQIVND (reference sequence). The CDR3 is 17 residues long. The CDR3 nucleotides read TGTGCCAGTAGTGCCACAGGGGCGGGTGTAAGGAACACTGAAGCTTTCTTT. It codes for CASSATGAGVRNTEAFF.

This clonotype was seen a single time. CDR3 sequence (DNA): TGTGCCAGCAGTTACCCGGACAGGGGATGGGCTTTCTTT. Protein: CASSYPDRGWAFF. The chain carries TRBV6-5 and TRBJ1-1; 9 bases line up with TRBD1. Germline CDR1 and CDR2: MNHEY and SVGAGI. Germline trimming cut 2 bases from V and 11 bases from J; bases unmatched to any gene: 6. The CDR3 is 13 amino acids.

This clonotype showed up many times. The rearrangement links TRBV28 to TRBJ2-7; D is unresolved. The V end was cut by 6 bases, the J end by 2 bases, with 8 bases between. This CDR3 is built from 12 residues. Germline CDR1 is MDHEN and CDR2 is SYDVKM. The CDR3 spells CASSRQTYEQYF. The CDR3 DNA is TGTGCCAGCAGCCGTCAAACCTACGAGCAGTACTTC. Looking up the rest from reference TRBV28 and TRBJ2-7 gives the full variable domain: DVKVTQSSRYLVKRTGEKVFLECVQDMDHENMFWYRQDPGLGLRLIYFSYDVKMKEKGDIPEGYSVSREKKERFSLILESASTNQTSMYLCASSRQTYEQYFGPGTRLTVT.

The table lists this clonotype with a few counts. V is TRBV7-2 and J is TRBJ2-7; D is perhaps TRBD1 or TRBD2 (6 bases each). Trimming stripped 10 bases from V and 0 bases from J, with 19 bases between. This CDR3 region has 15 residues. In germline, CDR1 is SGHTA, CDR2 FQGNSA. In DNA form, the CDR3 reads TGTGCCACCAAGAGGGGGGTCTTTAGCTCCTACGAGCAGTACTTC. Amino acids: CATKRGVFSSYEQYF.

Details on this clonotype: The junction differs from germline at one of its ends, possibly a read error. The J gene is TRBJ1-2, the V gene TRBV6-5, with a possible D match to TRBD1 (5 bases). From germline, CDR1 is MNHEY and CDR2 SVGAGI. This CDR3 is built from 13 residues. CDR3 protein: CASSYKATGRLLW. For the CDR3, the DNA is TGTGCCAGCAGTTACAAGGCGACGGGACGGCTCCTTTGG.

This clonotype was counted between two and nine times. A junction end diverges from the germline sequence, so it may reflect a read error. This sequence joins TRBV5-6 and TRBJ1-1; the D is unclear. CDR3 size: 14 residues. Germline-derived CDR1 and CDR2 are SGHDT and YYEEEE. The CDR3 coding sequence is TGTGCCAGCAGCTTGGGTCTCCTGAACACTGAAGCTCTCTTT. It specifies CASSLGLLNTEALF.

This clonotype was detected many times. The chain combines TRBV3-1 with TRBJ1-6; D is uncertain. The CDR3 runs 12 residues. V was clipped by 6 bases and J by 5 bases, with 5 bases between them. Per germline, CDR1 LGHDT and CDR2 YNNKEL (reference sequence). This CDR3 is CASSVNNSPLHF. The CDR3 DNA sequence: TGTGCCAGCAGTGTAAATAATTCACCCCTCCACTTT.

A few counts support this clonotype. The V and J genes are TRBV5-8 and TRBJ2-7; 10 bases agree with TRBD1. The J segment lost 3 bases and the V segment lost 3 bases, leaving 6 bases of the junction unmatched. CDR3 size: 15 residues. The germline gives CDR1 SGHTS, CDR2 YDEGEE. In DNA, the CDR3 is TGTGCCAGCAGCTCCCCCGGGACAGGGGACTACGAGCAGTACTTC. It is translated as CASSSPGTGDYEQYF.

Here the CDR3 DNA reads TGTGCCAGCAGCGTTCGACTAGAGGAGACCCAGTACTTC. Amino acid sequence: CASSVRLEETQYF. This sequence joins TRBV7-2 and TRBJ2-5, with D perhaps TRBD2 (6 bases). The CDR3 extends over 13 amino acids. V was shortened by 5 bases and J by 5 bases, with 12 bases between the two germline ends. Germline CDR1 reads SGHTA; CDR2 reads FQGNSA.

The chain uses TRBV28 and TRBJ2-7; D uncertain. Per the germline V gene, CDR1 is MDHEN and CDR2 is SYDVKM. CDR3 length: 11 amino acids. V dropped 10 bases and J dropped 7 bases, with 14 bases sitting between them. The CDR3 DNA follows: TGTGCCACCGAAGGTCTGCGGGAGCAGTACTTC. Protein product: CATEGLREQYF. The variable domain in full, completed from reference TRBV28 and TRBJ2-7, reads DVKVTQSSRYLVKRTGEKVFLECVQDMDHENMFWYRQDPGLGLRLIYFSYDVKMKEKGDIPEGYSVSREKKERFSLILESASTNQTSMYLCATEGLREQYFGPGTRLTVT.

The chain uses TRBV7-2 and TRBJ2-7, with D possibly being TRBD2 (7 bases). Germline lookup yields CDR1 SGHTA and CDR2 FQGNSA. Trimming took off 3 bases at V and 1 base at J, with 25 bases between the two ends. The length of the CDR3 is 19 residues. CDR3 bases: TGTGCCAGCAGCTTGGTTGGGCGGGGGAGGGGGGCTATTTCCTACGAGCAGTACTTC. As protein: CASSLVGRGRGAISYEQYF.

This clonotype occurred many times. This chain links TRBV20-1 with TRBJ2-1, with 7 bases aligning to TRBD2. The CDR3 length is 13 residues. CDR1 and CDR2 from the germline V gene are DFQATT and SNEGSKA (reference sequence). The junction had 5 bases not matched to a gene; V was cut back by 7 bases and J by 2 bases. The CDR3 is CSGSGEPYNEQFF. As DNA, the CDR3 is TGCAGTGGAAGCGGGGAGCCCTACAATGAGCAGTTCTTC.

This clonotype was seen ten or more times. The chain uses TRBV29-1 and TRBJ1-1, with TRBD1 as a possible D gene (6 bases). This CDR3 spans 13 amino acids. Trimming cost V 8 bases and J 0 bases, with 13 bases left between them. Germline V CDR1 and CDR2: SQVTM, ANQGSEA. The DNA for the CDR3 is TGCAGCTCCCGGGGGGCCATGAACACTGAAGCTTTCTTT. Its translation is CSSRGAMNTEAFF.

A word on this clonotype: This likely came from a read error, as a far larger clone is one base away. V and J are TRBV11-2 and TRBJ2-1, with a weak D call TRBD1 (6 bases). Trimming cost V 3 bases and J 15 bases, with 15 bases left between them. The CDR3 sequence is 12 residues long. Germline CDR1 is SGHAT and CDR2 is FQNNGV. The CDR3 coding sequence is TGTGCCAGCAGCTTTGCGGACAGAAAAATGTTCTTC. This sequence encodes CASSFADRKMFF.

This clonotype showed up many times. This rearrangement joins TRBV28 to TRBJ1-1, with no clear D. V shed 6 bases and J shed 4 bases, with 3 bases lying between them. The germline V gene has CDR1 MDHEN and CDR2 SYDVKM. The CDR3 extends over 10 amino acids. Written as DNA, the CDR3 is TGTGCCAGCAGCTCCACTGAAGCTTTCTTT. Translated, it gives CASSSTEAFF.